These T cell receptor beta chains were read from a single sample in a study of T-cell reconstitution after alpha-beta-depleted transplantation in children. TCRdb re-analysed the PCR reads in MiXCR, keeping a single row per CDR3 protein. The table shows hundreds of thousands of distinct CDR3 sequences, with around 16% occurring only once. The sample here was PBMCs from the stem cell graft donor, taken from the stem cell graft. These receptors were collected from a human donor who donated a stem cell graft to a child with acute myeloid leukemia. Both conserved end residues are trimmed from each CDR3.

CDR3 length | J gene | V gene | CDR3 protein
12 | TRBJ1-3 | TRBV20-1 | SARLRYSGNTIY
13 | TRBJ1-3 | TRBV7-2 | ASSLAGPSGNTIY
13 | TRBJ1-1 | TRBV20-1 | SARDGRAGGTEAF
13 | TRBJ2-1 | TRBV6-5 | ASSPDRGLYNEQF
12 | TRBJ1-2 | TRBV5-4 | ASSLGGARYGYT
12 | TRBJ2-1 | TRBV10-3 | AISVGTGYNEQF
13 | TRBJ2-3 | TRBV20-1 | SARDLARTTDTQY
14 | TRBJ2-2 | TRBV7-2 | ASSLVGRPNTGELF
13 | TRBJ2-3 | TRBV9 | ASSFRGRTTDTQY
12 | TRBJ2-4 | TRBV5-6 | ASSLGRGGNIQY
15 | TRBJ1-5 | TRBV5-1 | ASSLGGLGQSNQPQH
12 | TRBJ1-5 | TRBV20-1 | SARYPGNYQPQH
13 | TRBJ1-6 | TRBV9 | ASSGGPTNNSPLH
12 | TRBJ1-2 | TRBV7-8 | ASSSSGTSYGYT
13 | TRBJ2-3 | TRBV18 | ASSLLGSSTDTQY
13 | TRBJ2-7 | TRBV4-3 | ASSQELDNSYEQY
10 | TRBJ1-1 | TRBV20-1 | SARIRNTEAF
14 | TRBJ2-3 | TRBV7-2 | ASSSQLAGVGNTQY
14 | TRBJ1-2 | TRBV30 | AWGWDSARRTYGYT
9 | TRBJ2-1 | TRBV29-1 | SSQRGPAKF
14 | TRBJ2-6 | TRBV7-2 | ASSSRGRYGANVLT
11 | TRBJ2-5 | TRBV29-1 | SVGQGAEETQY
14 | TRBJ2-3 | TRBV5-6 | ASSSRDRESTDTQY
9 | TRBJ2-7 | TRBV29-1 | SVELNYEQY
15 | TRBJ2-3 | TRBV9 | ASSVASQGAGTDTQY
10 | TRBJ2-7 | TRBV7-9 | ASSPGRYEQY
10 | TRBJ2-5 | TRBV6-2/TRBV6-3 | ASSYRQETQY
13 | TRBJ2-7 | TRBV29-1 | SVEDAQGAIYEQY
12 | TRBJ1-2 | TRBV20-1 | SASLGLGYYGYT
13 | TRBJ2-3 | TRBV7-2 | ASSLGGYDTDTQY
11 | TRBJ2-7 | TRBV27 | ASSFDSDYEQY
12 | TRBJ1-5 | TRBV5-5 | ASSLSGRRDTVH
12 | TRBJ1-2 | TRBV13 | ASSPFRLRYGYT
12 | TRBJ1-1 | TRBV2 | ASRDGQGWTEAF
10 | TRBJ2-7 | TRBV20-1 | SVYTGSYEQY
11 | TRBJ2-1 | TRBV29-1 | SVATGIYNEQF
12 | TRBJ2-1 | TRBV7-9 | ASSLAASANEQF
12 | TRBJ2-3 | TRBV27 | ASSLGQITDTQY
12 | TRBJ2-1 | TRBV5-1 | ASSTRDGHNEQF
14 | TRBJ1-1 | TRBV20-1 | SARATFTGRDTEAF
13 | TRBJ2-7 | TRBV21-1 | ASSSPGQETYEQY
12 | TRBJ2-5 | TRBV7-2 | ASSFPRPQETQY
12 | TRBJ2-1 | TRBV20-1 | SAFISGGYNEQF
17 | TRBJ2-4 | TRBV20-1 | SARDPGTQVVLAKNIQY
11 | TRBJ1-3 | TRBV20-1 | SARSDRGNTIY
11 | TRBJ2-7 | TRBV18 | ASSPGSTYEQY
13 | TRBJ1-6 | TRBV2 | ASSEQGAGNSPLH
14 | TRBJ2-3 | TRBV7-8 | ASSLARRGHTDTQY
14 | TRBJ1-3 | TRBV7-2 | ASSFGRGLYGNTIY
13 | TRBJ2-2 | TRBV20-1 | SARDFQGASGELF